Listed here are 29 T cell receptor beta chains from one sample, sequenced in a study of blood T cell repertoires in COVID-19. Data came from immunoSEQ multiplex PCR; TCRdb stores just in-frame clones and leaves some out. The repertoire holds about 68,000 clones, with 65% to 90% as singletons. The sequenced material came from peripheral blood. The source of these receptors is a woman in her sixties or seventies with acute or convalescent COVID-19.

The chain couples TRBV3-1 (or the pseudogene TRBV3-2) to TRBJ2-7, with 9 bases aligning to TRBD2. The V segment lost 1 base and the J segment 4 bases; nucleotides outside the gene matches: 5. CDR3 size: 15 residues. Germline assignment: CDR1 LGHDT and CDR2 YNNKEL (reference sequence). CDR3 sequence reads: CASSQVAGGLYEQYF. CDR3 in DNA: TGTGCCAGCAGCCAAGTGGCGGGAGGGCTGTACGAGCAGTACTTC.

The chain links TRBV27 to TRBJ1-1, with D maybe TRBD1 (6 bases). Trimming cost V 4 bases and J 7 bases, with 13 bases left between them. The CDR3 has 13 amino acids. Germline V gene sequence: CDR1 MNHEY, CDR2 SMNVEV (reference sequence). The CDR3 DNA reads TGTGCCAGCAGTTCAACAGGGTTGAGTGAAGCTTTCTTT. Translating gives CASSSTGLSEAFF.

The gene calls are TRBV27 and TRBJ2-7; D ambiguous. This CDR3 has 14 amino acids. Trimming stripped 0 bases from V and 5 bases from J, with 11 bases between. The germline CDR1 and CDR2 sequences are MNHEY and SMNVEV (reference sequence). CDR3 coding DNA: TGTGCCAGCAGTTTATCTTTTCTTGTCGACGAGCAGTACTTC. The encoded protein is CASSLSFLVDEQYF.

The V call is TRBV6-5, the J call TRBJ1-2; 7 bases are a match to TRBD1. Per the germline V gene, CDR1 is MNHEY and CDR2 is SVGAGI. The CDR3 consists of 13 residues. Germline trimming cut 5 bases from V and 7 bases from J; bases unmatched to any gene: 7. CDR3 coding DNA: TGTGCCAGCAGTCCCAGGACAGGTAGTGGCTACACCTTC. It yields the protein CASSPRTGSGYTF.

CDR3 nucleotide sequence: TGTGCCAGCAGCCCAAACAGGGGACAAGAGACCCAGTACTTC. It is translated as CASSPNRGQETQYF. This chain connects TRBV28 to TRBJ2-5, with TRBD1 matching over 7 bases. The CDR3 runs to 14 residues. Per germline, CDR1 MDHEN and CDR2 SYDVKM. V was pared by 6 bases and J by 2 bases, with 6 bases of the junction left unmatched.

J is TRBJ2-3 and V is TRBV7-8; 14 positions agree with TRBD2. The germline CDR1 and CDR2 sequences are SGHVS and FQNEAQ. The CDR3 loop spans 20 amino acids. V lost 1 base and J lost 3; bases outside the gene matches: 12. The CDR3 DNA is TGTGCCAGCAGCTTAGTCGGTATAAGGGGACTAGCGGGAGCTACAGATACGCAGTATTTT. Encoded protein: CASSLVGIRGLAGATDTQYF.

The V gene is TRBV5-4, the J gene TRBJ2-5, with a weak D call TRBD1 (6 bases). V dropped 0 bases and J dropped 4 bases, with 13 bases sitting between them. Germline CDR1 and CDR2: SGHNT and YYREEE (reference sequence). The length of the CDR3 is 15 residues. The CDR3 DNA is TGTGCCAGCAGCTTGGTCGGACAGCCAACAGAGACCCAGTACTTC. Encoded protein: CASSLVGQPTETQYF.

V and J are TRBV5-4 and TRBJ2-1, with 7 bases fitting TRBD2. This CDR3 spans 18 amino acids. Germline CDR1 and CDR2: SGHNT and YYREEE (reference sequence). Losses at the gene ends were 4 bases for V and 2 bases for J; bases not matched to a gene: 15. The CDR3 sequence: CASSPGVAGEPAYNEQFF. Here the CDR3 DNA reads TGTGCCAGCAGCCCCGGGGTAGCGGGTGAACCCGCCTACAATGAGCAGTTCTTC. The full variable domain, in which reference TRBV5-4 and TRBJ2-1 provide the parts outside the CDR3, is ETGVTQSPTHLIKTRGQQVTLRCSSQSGHNTVSWYQQALGQGPQFIFQYYREEENGRGNFPPRFSGLQFPNYSSELNVNALELDDSALYLCASSPGVAGEPAYNEQFFGPGTRLTVL.

This clone was detected a few times. The chain has TRBV5-8 and TRBJ1-5; a possible D gene is TRBD1 (5 bases). Per germline, CDR1 SGHTS and CDR2 YDEGEE. This CDR3 has 15 amino acids. V lost 0 bases, J lost 2 bases, and 9 bases lay in between. CDR3 in DNA: TGTGCCAGCAGCTTGGGGGGCTGGGGCAATCAGCCCCAGCATTTT. This gives the protein CASSLGGWGNQPQHF.

This sequence joins TRBV10-3 and TRBJ1-2, with 10 bases that match TRBD1. Trimming took 3 bases from V and 3 from J; bases not matched to a gene: 7. CDR1 is ENHRY and CDR2 is SYGVKD in the germline V gene. The CDR3 extends over 16 amino acids. The CDR3 DNA is TGTGCCATCAGTGACGAGCGACAGGGGGCGGACTATGGCTACACCTTC. Its translation is CAISDERQGADYGYTF.

The J gene is TRBJ2-2, the V gene TRBV25-1; 8 bases map to TRBD2. This CDR3 has 14 amino acids. The junction had 7 bases not matched to a gene; V was cut back by 8 bases and J by 5 bases. In germline, CDR1 is MGHDK, CDR2 SYGVNS. CDR3 nucleotide sequence: TGTGCCAGCCGGAGCGGGAGTAATACCGGGGAGCTGTTTTTT. It codes for CASRSGSNTGELFF.

In its sample, this clone was seen a few times. This rearrangement joins TRBV5-1 to TRBJ2-2, with unresolved D. V lost 4 bases and J 2 bases, leaving 3 bases between the germline ends. CDR1 is SGHRS, CDR2 YFSETQ, per germline. There are 12 residues in the CDR3. CDR3 in DNA: TGCGCCAGCAGCCAAAACACCGGGGAGCTGTTTTTT. Residues: CASSQNTGELFF.

The rearrangement joins TRBV18 to TRBJ2-3; 7 positions agree with TRBD2. CDR3 size: 17 residues. V gave up 3 bases and J gave up 6 bases; unmatched junction bases: 15. Germline V gene lookup returns CDR1 KGHSH and CDR2 LQKENI. CDR3 amino acids: CASSPQLLRRESDTQYF. The CDR3 DNA reads TGTGCCAGCTCACCCCAACTGCTACGGCGGGAGTCTGATACGCAGTATTTT.

The rearrangement joins TRBV28 to TRBJ2-1, with 12 positions matching TRBD1. V dropped 6 bases and J dropped 8; count of bases not matched to a gene: 8. CDR1 is MDHEN and CDR2 is SYDVKM in the germline V gene. This CDR3 region has 15 residues. The CDR3 is CASSLGQGAWDEQFF. The CDR3 DNA reads TGTGCCAGCAGCCTGGGACAGGGGGCTTGGGATGAGCAGTTCTTC.

V usage is TRBV19 and J usage is TRBJ1-2; 9 bases are shared with TRBD1. The CDR3 extends over 15 amino acids. V was clipped by 3 bases and J by 4 bases; unmatched bases: 6. The germline gives CDR1 LNHDA, CDR2 SQIVND (reference sequence). The CDR3, as DNA: TGTGCCAGTAGTATGTGGGACAGGGTGTCCTATGGCTACACCTTC. Translation gives CASSMWDRVSYGYTF.

The V and J genes are TRBV29-1 and TRBJ1-1; a weak D match, TRBD1 (5 bases). The CDR3 totals 12 residues. The germline gives CDR1 SQVTM, CDR2 ANQGSEA. V was cut by 2 bases and J by 3 bases, with 7 bases left in between. CDR3 amino acids: CSVEKGHTEAFF. In nucleotides, the CDR3 is TGCAGCGTTGAAAAGGGGCACACTGAAGCTTTCTTT.

This rearrangement joins TRBV18 to TRBJ1-1; D is ambiguous. CDR1 is KGHSH, CDR2 LQKENI, per germline. Trimming shortened V by 4 bases and J by 2 bases, and 11 bases separated the two germline ends. The CDR3 runs 14 residues. Written as DNA, the CDR3 is TGTGCCAGCTCACTGTATGACACCAACACTGAAGCTTTCTTT. This sequence encodes CASSLYDTNTEAFF.

The chain employs TRBV30 and TRBJ2-2, with 8 bases lining up with TRBD1. The V gene's germline CDR1 is GTSNPN and CDR2 SVGIG (reference sequence). CDR3 length equals 15 residues. V was clipped by 4 bases and J by 6 bases; unmatched bases: 10. The CDR3 region has the DNA TGTGCCTGGAACCCCCCCCGGACAGGGCCCGGGGAGCTGTTTTTT. Translation: CAWNPPRTGPGELFF.

This clone was recorded once. V usage is TRBV9 and J usage is TRBJ1-6; 7 bases are shared with TRBD1. Looked up from germline, CDR1 is SGDLS and CDR2 is YYNGEE. The V segment lost 5 bases and the J segment 7 bases; nucleotides outside the gene matches: 6. The CDR3 totals 14 residues. The CDR3 protein is CASSIGTVNSPLHF. The CDR3 DNA sequence: TGTGCCAGCAGTATAGGGACAGTGAATTCACCCCTCCACTTT.

This chain links TRBV6-5 with TRBJ2-1, with TRBD1 as a possible D gene (5 bases). This CDR3 is 14 amino acids long. V was cut by 8 bases and J by 6 bases, with 17 bases left in between. Germline V lookup: CDR1 MNHEY, CDR2 SVGAGI. CDR3 sequence reads: CASGTVTESNEQFF. CDR3 DNA sequence: TGTGCCAGCGGAACCGTGACAGAGAGCAATGAGCAGTTCTTC.

CDR3 amino acids: CARSLANSGRALGDTQYF. The DNA of the CDR3 is TGTGCCAGAAGCTTGGCCAATAGCGGGAGGGCCCTAGGAGATACGCAGTATTTT. The chain is built from TRBV5-3 and TRBJ2-3; TRBD2 aligns across 11 bases. TRBV5-3 is classed as an ORF, of uncertain function. The CDR3 sequence is 18 residues long. V lost 0 bases to trimming and J lost 5 bases; unmatched junction nucleotides: 11.

The rearrangement uses TRBV19 and TRBJ1-4, with 7 bases matching TRBD1. Germline V gene sequence: CDR1 LNHDA, CDR2 SQIVND (reference sequence). Trimming cost V 5 bases and J 7 bases; bases outside gene matches: 4. This CDR3 has 13 amino acids. The CDR3: CASSLRDSEKLFF. For the CDR3, the DNA is TGTGCCAGTAGTCTCCGGGACAGTGAAAAACTGTTTTTT. Full variable domain (remainder filled in from reference TRBV19 and TRBJ1-4): DGGITQSPKYLFRKEGQNVTLSCEQNLNHDAMYWYRQDPGQGLRLIYYSQIVNDFQKGDIAEGYSVSREKKESFPLTVTSAQKNPTAFYLCASSLRDSEKLFFGSGTQLSVL.

The chain recombines TRBV30 with TRBJ1-1; tentative D call: TRBD1 (5 bases). CDR3 length: 13 amino acids. Germline CDR1 is GTSNPN and CDR2 is SVGIG (reference sequence). Trimming shortened V by 5 bases and J by 11 bases, and 21 bases separated the two germline ends. Here the CDR3 DNA reads TGTGCCTGGTCCGCAGGGACTGGCGTCGTTGCTTTCTTT. Amino acid sequence: CAWSAGTGVVAFF.

The V call is TRBV28, the J call TRBJ1-1, with 9 bases identical to TRBD1. This CDR3 region has 15 residues. CDR1 is MDHEN, CDR2 SYDVKM, per germline. The V and J ends lost 5 bases and 2 bases, in that order; junction bases with no gene match: 6. CDR3 in amino acids: CASSTYTGGNTEAFF. The CDR3, as DNA: TGTGCCAGCAGTACCTATACAGGGGGCAACACTGAAGCTTTCTTT.

This chain connects TRBV4-1 to TRBJ2-2, with D possibly TRBD1 on 6 matching bases. The germline V and J ends were trimmed by 6 bases and 1 base, with 12 bases remaining between them. The CDR3 contains 15 residues. CDR1 MGHRA and CDR2 YSYEKL come from the germline V gene. The CDR3, as DNA: TGCGCCAGCAGACCCACAGGGTGGAACACCGGGGAGCTGTTTTTT. Its translation: CASRPTGWNTGELFF.

The chain carries TRBV7-8 and TRBJ1-2, with D perhaps TRBD1 (5 bases). This CDR3 contains 13 residues. V lost 1 base to trimming and J lost 8 bases, with 11 bases between them. The germline gives CDR1 SGHVS, CDR2 FQNEAQ. The CDR3 spells CASSLDRLGGYTF. The CDR3 DNA sequence: TGTGCCAGCAGCTTAGACAGGCTTGGAGGCTACACCTTC.

The CDR3 loop is CPQTGDASTGELFF. The CDR3 DNA follows: TGTCCCCAAACAGGGGACGCCTCGACCGGGGAGCTGTTTTTT. The chain is built from TRBV24-1 and TRBJ2-2; TRBD1 matches at 7 bases. Germline loops: CDR1 KGHDR, CDR2 SFDVKD. This CDR3 has 14 residues.

This clone was picked up a small number of times. The V gene is TRBV5-4, the J gene TRBJ1-6; 8 bases map to TRBD1. Germline CDR1 and CDR2: SGHNT and YYREEE (reference sequence). The length of the CDR3 is 15 residues. V gave up 1 base and J gave up 5 bases; unmatched junction bases: 2. The CDR3 region has the DNA TGTGCCAGCAGCTTGTCCAGGGGGCATAATTCACCCCTCCACTTT. This encodes CASSLSRGHNSPLHF.

V and J are TRBV5-6 and TRBJ2-7, with TRBD1 identical over 7 bases. V shed 4 bases, J shed 0 bases, and the junction held 1 base outside the gene matches. CDR3 length: 13 amino acids. Germline assignment: CDR1 SGHDT and CDR2 YYEEEE. The CDR3: CASSDRASYEQYF. CDR3 sequence (DNA): TGTGCCAGCAGCGACAGGGCCTCCTACGAGCAGTACTTC. The complete variable domain, with remaining parts taken from reference TRBV5-6 and TRBJ2-7, reads DAGVTQSPTHLIKTRGQQVTLRCSPKSGHDTVSWYQQALGQGPQFIFQYYEEEERQRGNFPDRFSGHQFPNYSSELNVNALLLGDSALYLCASSDRASYEQYFGPGTRLTVT.